Below, 14 T cell receptor beta chains from the same sample are listed, as sequenced in a study of T cells in Graves' hyperthyroidism and ophthalmopathy. Researchers amplified the TCR beta CDR3 regions from RNA transcripts. A first-round RT-PCR of the TCR CDR3 used the HTBI primer set. MiXCR, run by TCRdb on the multiplex PCR reads, gives a single entry per CDR3 protein. The data show 550,000 to 700,000 distinct CDR3 sequences, 40% to 55% seen once. The sample consisted of peripheral blood or thyroid tissue (not recorded which). These receptors were obtained from an adult woman with Graves' disease, either hyperthyroidism or ophthalmopathy (not recorded which).

As DNA, the CDR3 is TGTGCCAGCAGTGGCCCCAGACGGGGGGATGGTGAAAAACTGTTTTTT. This gives the protein CASSGPRRGDGEKLFF. J is TRBJ1-4 and V is TRBV28, with D tentatively TRBD1 (5 bases). Germline V gene lookup returns CDR1 MDHEN and CDR2 SYDVKM. The CDR3 totals 16 residues. With 5 bases removed from V and 7 bases from J, the gap between germline ends came to 20 bases.

The rearrangement links TRBV27 to TRBJ2-7; D is undetermined. Germline loops: CDR1 MNHEY, CDR2 SMNVEV (reference sequence). V was trimmed by 8 bases and J by 3 bases, leaving 11 bases between them. The CDR3 contains 12 residues. CDR3 residues: CASRSDYYEQYF. In DNA form, the CDR3 reads TGTGCCAGCCGATCCGATTACTACGAGCAGTACTTC.

The chain recombines TRBV24-1 with TRBJ1-2; the D gene is possibly TRBD1 (6 bases). This CDR3 contains 12 residues. From germline, CDR1 is KGHDR and CDR2 SFDVKD. V lost 9 bases and J 6 bases, leaving 13 bases between the germline ends. The CDR3 protein is CATGGQNHGYTF. Written as DNA, the CDR3 is TGTGCCACCGGAGGACAGAACCATGGCTACACCTTC.

The chain is built from TRBV29-1 and TRBJ2-5; D might be TRBD1 (7 bases). In germline, CDR1 is SQVTM, CDR2 ANQGSEA. The V end was cut by 1 base, the J end by 4 bases, with 19 bases between. This CDR3 is built from 16 residues. DNA for the CDR3: TGCAGCGTTGAAGGCACGCGACAGGGACTGGGAGAGACCCAGTACTTC. Its translation is CSVEGTRQGLGETQYF.

The CDR3 DNA is TGTGCCAGCAGCGCCGACAGGGGGCGAGGCTACACCTTC. Translated, it gives CASSADRGRGYTF. J is TRBJ1-2 and V is TRBV6-6; 10 positions agree with TRBD1. The V gene end was trimmed by 6 bases and the J gene end by 8 bases; junction bases not matched to a gene: 6. Germline V lookup: CDR1 MNHNY, CDR2 SVGAGI (reference sequence). This CDR3 region has 13 residues.

This clonotype was observed a single time. The chain has TRBV20-1 and TRBJ1-4; D is unresolved. The CDR3 extends over 13 amino acids. Per the germline V gene, CDR1 is DFQATT and CDR2 is SNEGSKA (reference sequence). Trimming stripped 3 bases from V and 7 bases from J, with 12 bases between. CDR3: CSARVRSTEKLFF. For the CDR3, the DNA is TGCAGTGCTAGGGTCAGGAGCACTGAAAAACTGTTTTTT.

This clonotype has more than one count but fewer than ten. The V gene is TRBV7-2, the J gene TRBJ2-5; a weak D match, TRBD2 (5 bases). With 1 base removed from V and 2 bases from J, the gap between germline ends came to 14 bases. This CDR3 contains 16 residues. Germline V CDR1 and CDR2: SGHTA, FQGNSA. The CDR3 loop is CASSLVGGGSQETQYF. CDR3 sequence (DNA): TGTGCCAGCAGCTTAGTCGGCGGCGGGTCTCAAGAGACCCAGTACTTC. Looking up the rest from reference TRBV7-2 and TRBJ2-5 gives the full variable domain: GAGVSQSPSNKVTEKGKDVELRCDPISGHTALYWYRQSLGQGLEFLIYFQGNSAPDKSGLPSDRFSAERTGGSVSTLTIQRTQQEDSAVYLCASSLVGGGSQETQYFGPGTRLLVL.

The chain is built from TRBV5-1 and TRBJ1-1; D may be TRBD1 (5 bases). This CDR3 has 13 residues. Trimming cost V 7 bases and J 5 bases, with 15 bases left between them. Looked up from germline, CDR1 is SGHRS and CDR2 is YFSETQ. The CDR3 is CASSADSHTEAFF. CDR3 DNA sequence: TGCGCCAGCTCCGCCGACAGTCATACTGAAGCTTTCTTT.

In this sample, this clonotype turned up many times. The rearrangement links TRBV11-1 to TRBJ2-7; 9 bases agree with TRBD1. CDR1 and CDR2 (germline): SGHAT, FQDESV (reference sequence). This CDR3 is built from 19 residues. V gave up 5 bases and J gave up 0 bases; unmatched junction bases: 17. CDR3: CASSTGTGKVAASSYEQYF. CDR3 coding DNA: TGTGCCAGCAGCACCGGGACAGGGAAGGTGGCCGCCAGCTCCTACGAGCAGTACTTC.

The V gene is TRBV7-3, the J gene TRBJ2-7, with 10 bases fitting TRBD1. J was trimmed by 7 bases and V by 1 base; bases with no gene match: 10. This CDR3 is built from 16 residues. CDR1 is SGHTA and CDR2 is FQGTGA in the germline V gene. The CDR3 DNA is TGTGCCAGCAGCTTAAGTCCCGGGACAGGGGCCGGTGAGCAGTACTTC. This gives the protein CASSLSPGTGAGEQYF.

This clonotype appeared many times. This CDR3 reads CASSPHRDPGGYGYTF. The DNA of the CDR3 is TGCGCCAGCAGCCCGCACCGGGACCCTGGGGGCTATGGCTACACCTTC. The chain links TRBV4-1 to TRBJ1-2; perhaps TRBD1 as D (5 bases). The V gene's germline CDR1 is MGHRA and CDR2 YSYEKL. There are 16 residues in the CDR3. Deletions cut 4 bases from V and 4 bases from J, with 19 bases between.

This clonotype was found many times. The CDR3 is CASTYSGVDGSPVHF. The CDR3, as DNA: TGTGCCAGCACCTATTCAGGGGTGGATGGCAGCCCGGTACATTTT. This rearrangement joins TRBV12-3 or TRBV12-4 to TRBJ1-5; a weak D match, TRBD1 (6 bases). The CDR3 has 15 amino acids. Trimming cost V 7 bases and J 16 bases, with 29 bases left between them.

This clonotype was picked up many times. CDR3 in amino acids: CASSGVDRNQPQHF. The CDR3 nucleotides are TGTGCCAGCAGTGGGGTGGACCGGAATCAGCCCCAGCATTTT. The genes are TRBV2 and TRBJ1-5; D is unclear. This CDR3 spans 14 amino acids. Trimming stripped 4 bases from V and 4 bases from J, with 11 bases between. CDR1 and CDR2 from the germline V gene are SNHLY and FYNNEI.

This clonotype appeared a few times. This rearrangement joins TRBV29-1 to TRBJ2-5; D is unclear. Germline V CDR1 and CDR2: SQVTM, ANQGSEA. Trimming took 5 bases from V and 5 from J, leaving 9 bases between them. The CDR3 runs 11 residues. This CDR3 is CSVREAETQYF. CDR3 DNA: TGCAGCGTTAGAGAAGCGGAGACCCAGTACTTC.